These 11 T cell receptor beta chains came from one sample sequenced in a study of pediatric ulcerative colitis. During colonoscopy, one to two rectal pinch biopsies were collected. Profiling relied on immunoSEQ multiplex PCR, and the TCRdb table lists in-frame clones only, not all of them. Of 35,000 or so clones listed, around 78% are singletons. Sequenced input: gut tissue. These receptor sequences come from a boy younger than 18 with moderate ulcerative colitis.

The CDR3 is CASSLEVRGGGYTF. CDR3 nucleotides: TGTGCCAGCAGTTTAGAGGTCAGGGGTGGTGGCTACACCTTC. This sequence joins TRBV28 and TRBJ1-2, with D perhaps matching TRBD1 (6 bases). The length of the CDR3 is 14 residues. Germline CDR1 is MDHEN and CDR2 is SYDVKM. The germline V and J ends were trimmed by 2 bases and 7 bases, with 14 bases remaining between them.

V gene TRBV5-6 combines with J gene TRBJ2-7; a possible D gene is TRBD2 (6 bases). Germline V gene sequence: CDR1 SGHDT, CDR2 YYEEEE. Trimming removed 0 bases at V and 1 base at J, with 11 bases between. CDR3 length equals 15 residues. CDR3 nucleotides: TGTGCCAGCAGCTTGGGGAGGGCTTGGTCCTACGAGCAGTACTTC. The encoded protein is CASSLGRAWSYEQYF.

This clone appeared once. This chain joins TRBV7-8 and TRBJ2-1; D perhaps matches TRBD1 (5 bases). The germline V gene encodes CDR1 SGHVS and CDR2 FQNEAQ. The CDR3 is 13 residues long. V was pared by 2 bases and J by 6 bases, with 8 bases between. CDR3: CASSLNQGNEQFF. CDR3 nucleotide sequence: TGTGCCAGCAGCTTAAATCAGGGCAATGAGCAGTTCTTC. The full variable domain, its missing parts supplied by reference TRBV7-8 and TRBJ2-1, is GAGVSQSPRYKVAKRGQDVALRCDPISGHVSLFWYQQALGQGPEFLTYFQNEAQLDKSGLPSDRFFAERPEGSVSTLKIQRTQQEDSAVYLCASSLNQGNEQFFGPGTRLTVL.

The chain joins TRBV9 to TRBJ2-3, with a weak D call TRBD1 (6 bases). Germline lookup yields CDR1 SGDLS and CDR2 YYNGEE. V lost 3 bases and J lost 3, with 20 bases in between. The CDR3 is 17 amino acids. CDR3 protein: CASSELKRTDKTDTQYF. CDR3 nucleotide sequence: TGTGCCAGCAGCGAGCTAAAAAGGACAGATAAGACAGATACGCAGTATTTT.

The chain couples TRBV5-1 to TRBJ1-1; TRBD1 agrees at 8 bases. The CDR3 length is 15 residues. Trimming cost V 4 bases and J 1 base; bases outside gene matches: 6. Per germline, CDR1 SGHRS and CDR2 YFSETQ. The CDR3 DNA reads as TGCGCCAGCAGCCCAACGGGACAGGAGAACACTGAAGCTTTCTTT. Translating gives CASSPTGQENTEAFF.

This clone was seen only once. This chain joins TRBV18 and TRBJ1-5; tentative D call: TRBD1 (6 bases). The V gene lost 6 bases and the J gene lost 8 bases, with 17 bases spanning the gap. The CDR3 has 14 amino acids. Germline-derived CDR1 and CDR2 are KGHSH and LQKENI. The CDR3 DNA reads as TGTGCCAGCTCCCTAGGGGGGATTTTGGAGCCCCAGCATTTT. Protein product: CASSLGGILEPQHF. Supplemented by reference TRBV18 and TRBJ1-5, the full variable domain reads NAGVMQNPRHLVRRRGQEARLRCSPMKGHSHVYWYRQLPEEGLKFMVYLQKENIIDESGMPKERFSAEFPKEGPSILRIQQVVRGDSAAYFCASSLGGILEPQHFGDGTRLSIL.

J is TRBJ2-3 and V is TRBV6-5; no reliable D call. V was trimmed by 2 bases and J by 0 bases, leaving 3 bases between them. CDR1 is MNHEY and CDR2 is SVGAGI in the germline V gene. This CDR3 contains 13 residues. The CDR3 is CASSYTSTDTQYF. CDR3 in DNA: TGTGCCAGCAGTTACACCAGCACAGATACGCAGTATTTT.

The chain carries TRBV2 and TRBJ2-4, with 12 bases lining up with TRBD2. The CDR3 contains 19 residues. Germline V gene data show CDR1 as SNHLY and CDR2 as FYNNEI. V dropped 6 bases and J dropped 1; count of bases not matched to a gene: 13. DNA of the CDR3: TGTGCCAGCAGAGGCCTGGCTAGCGGGAGGGTGTGGGCCAAAAACATTCAGTACTTC. Protein: CASRGLASGRVWAKNIQYF.

The chain joins TRBV2 to TRBJ2-2; D possibly corresponds to TRBD2 (5 bases). Trimming cost V 8 bases and J 4 bases, with 17 bases left between them. Germline assignment: CDR1 SNHLY and CDR2 FYNNEI. The CDR3 is made up of 15 amino acids. CDR3 region: CASSGVPPLTGELFF. For the CDR3, the DNA is TGTGCCAGCTCCGGGGTTCCACCACTCACCGGGGAGCTGTTTTTT.

The J gene is TRBJ1-5, the V gene TRBV19, with D unresolved. Trimming took off 6 bases at V and 7 bases at J, with 13 bases between the two ends. Germline CDR1 is LNHDA and CDR2 is SQIVND (reference sequence). The CDR3 loop spans 13 amino acids. CDR3 region: CASSISTVQPQHF. For the CDR3, the DNA is TGTGCCAGTAGCATCTCGACGGTACAGCCCCAGCATTTT.

This clone occurred a few times. The chain links TRBV6-6 to TRBJ1-2; 8 nucleotides line up with TRBD1. V was clipped by 7 bases and J by 2 bases; unmatched bases: 9. This CDR3 is built from 15 residues. Germline CDR1 is MNHNY and CDR2 is SVGAGI (reference sequence). The CDR3 loop reads CASINSWTGNYGYTF. DNA for the CDR3: TGTGCCAGCATTAACTCCTGGACAGGGAACTATGGCTACACCTTC.